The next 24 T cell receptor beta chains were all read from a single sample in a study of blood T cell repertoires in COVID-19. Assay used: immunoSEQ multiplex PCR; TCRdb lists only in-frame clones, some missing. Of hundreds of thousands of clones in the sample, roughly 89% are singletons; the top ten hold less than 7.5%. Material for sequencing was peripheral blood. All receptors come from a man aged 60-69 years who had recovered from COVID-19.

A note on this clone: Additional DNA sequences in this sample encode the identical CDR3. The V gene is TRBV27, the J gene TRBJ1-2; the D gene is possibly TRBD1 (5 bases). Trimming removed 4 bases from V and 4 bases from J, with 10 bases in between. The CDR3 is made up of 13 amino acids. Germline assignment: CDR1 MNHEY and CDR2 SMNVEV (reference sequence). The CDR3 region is CASSSREGYGYTF. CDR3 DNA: TGTGCCAGCAGTTCCAGGGAGGGCTATGGCTACACCTTC.

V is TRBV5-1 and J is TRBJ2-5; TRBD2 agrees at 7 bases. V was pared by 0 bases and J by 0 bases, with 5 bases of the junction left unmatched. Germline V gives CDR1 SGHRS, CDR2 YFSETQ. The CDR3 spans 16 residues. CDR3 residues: CASSLGSSGYQETQYF. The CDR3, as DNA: TGCGCCAGCAGCTTGGGGTCTAGCGGATACCAAGAGACCCAGTACTTC.

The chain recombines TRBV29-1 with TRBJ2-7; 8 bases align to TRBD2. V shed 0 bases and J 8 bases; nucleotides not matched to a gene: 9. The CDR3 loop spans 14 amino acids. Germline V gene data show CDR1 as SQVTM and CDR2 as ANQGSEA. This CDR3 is CSVEDAGLGSKQYF. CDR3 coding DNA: TGCAGCGTTGAAGACGCGGGACTAGGGTCTAAGCAGTACTTC.

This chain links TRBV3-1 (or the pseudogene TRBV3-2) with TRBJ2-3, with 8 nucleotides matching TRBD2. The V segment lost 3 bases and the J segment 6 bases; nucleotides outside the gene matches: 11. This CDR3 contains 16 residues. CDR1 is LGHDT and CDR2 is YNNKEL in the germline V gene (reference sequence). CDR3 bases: TGTGCCAGCAGCCAGGCCTGGGACGGGAGGGGGGATACGCAGTATTTT. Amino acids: CASSQAWDGRGDTQYF.

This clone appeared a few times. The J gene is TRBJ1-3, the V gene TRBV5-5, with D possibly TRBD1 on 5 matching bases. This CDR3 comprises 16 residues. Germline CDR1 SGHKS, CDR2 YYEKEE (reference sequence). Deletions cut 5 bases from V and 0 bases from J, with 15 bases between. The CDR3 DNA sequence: TGTGCCAGCAGTCCAGACAGCTTCAGCTCTGGAAACACCATATATTTT. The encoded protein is CASSPDSFSSGNTIYF. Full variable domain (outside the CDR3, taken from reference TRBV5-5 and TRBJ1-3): DAGVTQSPTHLIKTRGQQVTLRCSPISGHKSVSWYQQVLGQGPQFIFQYYEKEERGRGNFPDRFSARQFPNYSSELNVNALLLGDSALYLCASSPDSFSSGNTIYFGEGSWLTVV.

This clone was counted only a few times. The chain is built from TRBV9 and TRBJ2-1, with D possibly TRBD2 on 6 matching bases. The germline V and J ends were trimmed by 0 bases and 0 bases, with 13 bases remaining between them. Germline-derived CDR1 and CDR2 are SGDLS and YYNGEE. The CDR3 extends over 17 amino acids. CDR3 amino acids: CASSVDGGASSYNEQFF. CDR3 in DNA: TGTGCCAGCAGCGTAGATGGCGGGGCCAGCTCCTACAATGAGCAGTTCTTC.

As DNA, the CDR3 is TGTGCCAGCAGCCAAGGTCGGACAGGGGGAAGTGAAAAACTGTTTTTT. Encoded protein: CASSQGRTGGSEKLFF. The chain joins TRBV4-2 to TRBJ1-4; 10 nucleotides agree with TRBD1. The CDR3 is 16 amino acids. Trimming took 1 base from V and 7 from J; bases not matched to a gene: 6. Germline V lookup: CDR1 LGHNA, CDR2 YNFKEQ.

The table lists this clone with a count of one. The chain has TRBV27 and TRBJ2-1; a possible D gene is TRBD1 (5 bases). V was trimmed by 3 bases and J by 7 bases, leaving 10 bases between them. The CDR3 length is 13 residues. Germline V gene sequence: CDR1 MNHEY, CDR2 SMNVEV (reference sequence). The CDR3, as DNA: TGTGCCAGCAGTTTTGCCAGGGCAAATGAGCAGTTCTTC. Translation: CASSFARANEQFF.

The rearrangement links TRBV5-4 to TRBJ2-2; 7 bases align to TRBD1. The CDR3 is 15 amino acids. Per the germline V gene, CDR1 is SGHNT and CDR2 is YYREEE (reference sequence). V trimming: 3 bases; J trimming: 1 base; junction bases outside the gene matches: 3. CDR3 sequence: CASSSRQGNTGELFF. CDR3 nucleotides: TGTGCCAGCAGCTCGCGACAGGGGAACACCGGGGAGCTGTTTTTT.

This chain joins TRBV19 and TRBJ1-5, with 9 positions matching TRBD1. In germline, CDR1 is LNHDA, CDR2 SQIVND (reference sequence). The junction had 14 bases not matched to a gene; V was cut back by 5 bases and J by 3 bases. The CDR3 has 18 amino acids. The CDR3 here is CASSESPEGQGYNQPQHF. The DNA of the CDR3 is TGTGCCAGTAGTGAAAGCCCCGAGGGACAGGGATACAATCAGCCCCAGCATTTT.

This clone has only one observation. For the CDR3, the DNA is TGTGCCAGCAGCTTAGCTCCTAGCGGGGGCCAAGAGACCCAGTACTTC. Its translation is CASSLAPSGGQETQYF. The J gene is TRBJ2-5, the V gene TRBV7-2, with 10 bases matching TRBD2. Trimming at V came to 0 bases and at J to 1 base, leaving 2 bases not matched to a gene. CDR1 and CDR2 from the germline V gene are SGHTA and FQGNSA. The CDR3 is 16 amino acids.

In DNA, the CDR3 is TGTGCCAGCAGCTTAGCGGGGGGGGTTTACAATGAGCAGTTCTTC. Protein product: CASSLAGGVYNEQFF. The J gene is TRBJ2-1, the V gene TRBV11-3; the match to TRBD2 covers 8 bases. V lost 1 base, J lost 4 bases, and 3 bases stayed unmatched. This CDR3 has 15 amino acids. Germline V gene sequence: CDR1 SGHNT, CDR2 YENEEA.

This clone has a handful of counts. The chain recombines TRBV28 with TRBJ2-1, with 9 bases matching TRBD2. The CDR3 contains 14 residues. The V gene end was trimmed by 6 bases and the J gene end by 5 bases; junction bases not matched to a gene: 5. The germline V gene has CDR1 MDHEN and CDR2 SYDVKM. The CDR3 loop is CASRTGLADNEQFF. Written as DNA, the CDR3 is TGTGCCAGCAGGACGGGACTAGCCGACAATGAGCAGTTCTTC.

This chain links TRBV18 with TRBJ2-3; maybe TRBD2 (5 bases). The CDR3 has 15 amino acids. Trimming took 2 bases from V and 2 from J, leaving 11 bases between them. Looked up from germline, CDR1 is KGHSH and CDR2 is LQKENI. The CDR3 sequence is CASSPEASYTDTQYF. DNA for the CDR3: TGTGCCAGCTCACCAGAGGCTAGCTACACAGATACGCAGTATTTT.

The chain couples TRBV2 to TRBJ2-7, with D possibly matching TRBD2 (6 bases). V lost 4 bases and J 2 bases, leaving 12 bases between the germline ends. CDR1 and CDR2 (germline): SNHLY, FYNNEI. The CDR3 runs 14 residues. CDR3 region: CASSVGGETYEQYF. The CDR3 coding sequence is TGTGCCAGCAGTGTCGGGGGTGAAACCTACGAGCAGTACTTC.

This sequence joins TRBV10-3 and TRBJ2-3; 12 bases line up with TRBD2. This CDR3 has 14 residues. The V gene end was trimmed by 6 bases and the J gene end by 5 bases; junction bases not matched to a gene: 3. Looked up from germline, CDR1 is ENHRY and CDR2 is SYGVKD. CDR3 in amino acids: CAISGLAGRDTQYF. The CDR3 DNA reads TGTGCCATCAGCGGACTAGCGGGGAGAGATACGCAGTATTTT.

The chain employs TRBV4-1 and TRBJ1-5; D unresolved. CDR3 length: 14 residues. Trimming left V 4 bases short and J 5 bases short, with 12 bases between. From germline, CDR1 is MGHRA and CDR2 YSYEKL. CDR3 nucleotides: TGCGCCAGCAGCCCAGAAGGCGGGGATCAGCCCCAGCATTTT. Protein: CASSPEGGDQPQHF.

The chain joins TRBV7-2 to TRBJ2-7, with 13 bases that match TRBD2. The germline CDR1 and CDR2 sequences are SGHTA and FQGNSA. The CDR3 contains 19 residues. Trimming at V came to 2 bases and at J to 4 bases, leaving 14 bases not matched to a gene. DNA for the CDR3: TGTGCCAGCAGCTTACGGTCCCGGACTAGCGGGGGCCTTCCTTACGAGCAGTACTTC. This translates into CASSLRSRTSGGLPYEQYF.

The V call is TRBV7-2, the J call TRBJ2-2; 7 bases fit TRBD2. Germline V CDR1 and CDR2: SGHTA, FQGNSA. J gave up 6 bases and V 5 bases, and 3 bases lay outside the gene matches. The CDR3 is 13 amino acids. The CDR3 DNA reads TGTGCCAGCAGCATTAGCGGGTCCGGGGAGCTGTTTTTT. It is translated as CASSISGSGELFF.

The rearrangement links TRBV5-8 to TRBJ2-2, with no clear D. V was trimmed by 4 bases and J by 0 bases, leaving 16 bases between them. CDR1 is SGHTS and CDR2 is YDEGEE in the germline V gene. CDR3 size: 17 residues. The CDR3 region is CASSPRGDLSNTGELFF. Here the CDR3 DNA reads TGTGCCAGCAGCCCTCGAGGCGACCTCTCGAACACCGGGGAGCTGTTTTTT.

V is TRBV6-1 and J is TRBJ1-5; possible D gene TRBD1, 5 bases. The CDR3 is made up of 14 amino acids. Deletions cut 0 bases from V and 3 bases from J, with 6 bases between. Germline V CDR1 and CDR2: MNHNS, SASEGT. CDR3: CASSEATVNQPQHF. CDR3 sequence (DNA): TGTGCCAGCAGTGAAGCGACAGTCAATCAGCCCCAGCATTTT.

The CDR3 coding sequence is TGTGCTAGTGGTTTGGTACTGTTGGGGGGGGCGTCCGAAAAACTGTTTTTT. Protein product: CASGLVLLGGASEKLFF. This chain uses TRBV12-5 with TRBJ1-4, with D possibly TRBD1 on 6 matching bases. Germline CDR1 is LGHNT and CDR2 is FRNRAP. This CDR3 has 17 residues. Between the trimmed V and J ends, which lost 0 bases and 8 bases, there was a span of 19 bases.

CDR3: CASREGPRYGYTF. As DNA, the CDR3 is TGTGCCAGCAGGGAGGGCCCTAGGTATGGCTACACCTTC. The gene calls are TRBV7-9 and TRBJ1-2; D gene ambiguous. This CDR3 region has 13 residues. Trimming removed 6 bases at V and 5 bases at J, with 13 bases between. Germline V CDR1 and CDR2: SEHNR, FQNEAQ (reference sequence). The variable domain in full, with the rest retrieved from reference TRBV7-9 and TRBJ1-2, is DTGVSQNPRHKITKRGQNVTFRCDPISEHNRLYWYRQTLGQGPEFLTYFQNEAQLEKSRLLSDRFSAERPKGSFSTLEIQRTEQGDSAMYLCASREGPRYGYTFGSGTRLTVV.

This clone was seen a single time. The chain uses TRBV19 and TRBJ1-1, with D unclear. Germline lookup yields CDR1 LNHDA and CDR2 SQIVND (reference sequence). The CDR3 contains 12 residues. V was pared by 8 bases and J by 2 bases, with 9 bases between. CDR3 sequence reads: CASGEPNTEAFF. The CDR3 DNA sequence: TGTGCCAGTGGGGAGCCTAACACTGAAGCTTTCTTT.